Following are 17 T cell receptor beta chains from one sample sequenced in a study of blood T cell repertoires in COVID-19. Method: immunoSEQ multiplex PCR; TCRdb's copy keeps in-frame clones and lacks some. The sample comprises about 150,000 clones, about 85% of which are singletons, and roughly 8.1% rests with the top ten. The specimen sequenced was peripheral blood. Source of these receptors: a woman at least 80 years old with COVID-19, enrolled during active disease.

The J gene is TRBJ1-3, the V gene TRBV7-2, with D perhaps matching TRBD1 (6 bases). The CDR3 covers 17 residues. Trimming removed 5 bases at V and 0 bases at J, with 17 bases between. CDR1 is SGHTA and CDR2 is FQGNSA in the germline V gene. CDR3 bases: TGTGCCAGCAGCACACGGGCGGGGGCCTACTCTGGAAACACCATATATTTT. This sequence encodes CASSTRAGAYSGNTIYF.

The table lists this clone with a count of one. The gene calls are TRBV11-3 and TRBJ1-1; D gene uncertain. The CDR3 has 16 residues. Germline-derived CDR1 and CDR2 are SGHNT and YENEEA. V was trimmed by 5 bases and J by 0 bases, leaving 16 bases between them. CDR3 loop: CASSPHSDTMNTEAFF. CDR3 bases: TGTGCCAGCAGCCCACACAGTGATACCATGAACACTGAAGCTTTCTTT.

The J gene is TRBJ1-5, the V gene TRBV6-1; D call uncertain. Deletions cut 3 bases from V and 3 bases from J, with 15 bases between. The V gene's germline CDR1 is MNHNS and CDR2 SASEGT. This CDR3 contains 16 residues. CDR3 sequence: CASSDQIYRPNQPQHF. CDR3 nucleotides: TGTGCCAGCAGTGACCAGATCTACAGACCCAATCAGCCCCAGCATTTT.

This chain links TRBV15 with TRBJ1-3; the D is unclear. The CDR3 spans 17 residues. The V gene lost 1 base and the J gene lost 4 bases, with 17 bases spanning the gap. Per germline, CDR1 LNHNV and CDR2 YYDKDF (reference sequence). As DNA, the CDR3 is TGTGCCACCAGCAGAGGTTTTGTGGCTTCGGGGGGAAACACCATATATTTT. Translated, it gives CATSRGFVASGGNTIYF. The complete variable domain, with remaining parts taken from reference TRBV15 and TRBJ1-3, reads DAMVIQNPRYQVTQFGKPVTLSCSQTLNHNVMYWYQQKSSQAPKLLFHYYDKDFNNEADTPDNFQSRRPNTSFCFLDIRSPGLGDTAMYLCATSRGFVASGGNTIYFGEGSWLTVV.

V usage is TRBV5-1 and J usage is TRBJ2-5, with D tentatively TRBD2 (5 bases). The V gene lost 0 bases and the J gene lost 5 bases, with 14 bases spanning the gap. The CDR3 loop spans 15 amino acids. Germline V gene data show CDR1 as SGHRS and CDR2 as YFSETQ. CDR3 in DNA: TGCGCCAGCAGCTTGGGGGGAGAGAGCTTGGAGACCCAGTACTTC. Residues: CASSLGGESLETQYF. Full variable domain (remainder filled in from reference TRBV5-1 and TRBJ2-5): KAGVTQTPRYLIKTRGQQVTLSCSPISGHRSVSWYQQTPGQGLQFLFEYFSETQRNKGNFPGRFSGRQFSNSRSEMNVSTLELGDSALYLCASSLGGESLETQYFGPGTRLLVL.

The CDR3 coding sequence is TGCGCCAGCGGACAGGGCTCTGTGGACGAGCAGTACTTC. Its protein product is CASGQGSVDEQYF. J is TRBJ2-7 and V is TRBV5-1, with 8 bases aligning to TRBD1. Germline V lookup: CDR1 SGHRS, CDR2 YFSETQ. The V and J ends lost 7 bases and 5 bases, in that order; junction bases with no gene match: 8. CDR3 length: 13 amino acids. The full variable domain, completed using reference TRBV5-1 and TRBJ2-7, is KAGVTQTPRYLIKTRGQQVTLSCSPISGHRSVSWYQQTPGQGLQFLFEYFSETQRNKGNFPGRFSGRQFSNSRSEMNVSTLELGDSALYLCASGQGSVDEQYFGPGTRLTVT.

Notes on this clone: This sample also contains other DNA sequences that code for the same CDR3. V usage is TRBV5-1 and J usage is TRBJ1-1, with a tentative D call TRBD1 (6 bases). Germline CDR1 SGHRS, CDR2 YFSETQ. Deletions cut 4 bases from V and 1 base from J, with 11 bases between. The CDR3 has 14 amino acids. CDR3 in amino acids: CASSPTRGNTEAFF. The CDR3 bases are TGCGCCAGCAGCCCAACCAGGGGGAACACTGAAGCTTTCTTT.

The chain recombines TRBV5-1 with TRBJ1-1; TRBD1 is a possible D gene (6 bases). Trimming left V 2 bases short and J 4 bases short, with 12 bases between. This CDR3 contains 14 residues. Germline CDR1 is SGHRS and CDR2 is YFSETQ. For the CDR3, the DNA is TGCGCCAGCAGCTTAAACAGGGAGGGCACTGAAGCTTTCTTT. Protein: CASSLNREGTEAFF.

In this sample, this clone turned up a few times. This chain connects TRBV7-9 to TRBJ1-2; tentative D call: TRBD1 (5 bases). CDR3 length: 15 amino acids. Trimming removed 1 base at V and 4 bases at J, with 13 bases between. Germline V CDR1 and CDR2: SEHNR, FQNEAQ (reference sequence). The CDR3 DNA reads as TGTGCCAGCAGCTTAGGGTATAGGGGTACCTATGGCTACACCTTC. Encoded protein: CASSLGYRGTYGYTF.

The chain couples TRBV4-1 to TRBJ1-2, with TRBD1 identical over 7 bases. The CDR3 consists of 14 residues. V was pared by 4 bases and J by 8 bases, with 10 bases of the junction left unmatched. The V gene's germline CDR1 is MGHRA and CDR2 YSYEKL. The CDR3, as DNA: TGCGCCAGCAGCCCCCCGGGACAGCCTTACGGCTACACCTTC. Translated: CASSPPGQPYGYTF.

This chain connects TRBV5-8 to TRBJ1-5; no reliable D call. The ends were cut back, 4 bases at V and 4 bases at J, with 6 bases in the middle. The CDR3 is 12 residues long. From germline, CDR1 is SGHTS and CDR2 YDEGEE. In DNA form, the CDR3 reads TGTGCCAGCAGCCTGGCGAATCAGCCCCAGCATTTT. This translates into CASSLANQPQHF.

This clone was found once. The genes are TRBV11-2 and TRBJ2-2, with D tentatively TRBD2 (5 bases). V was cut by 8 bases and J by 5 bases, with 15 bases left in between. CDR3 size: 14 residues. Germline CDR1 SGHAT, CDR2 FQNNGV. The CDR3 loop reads CASLWAGPTGELFF. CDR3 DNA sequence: TGTGCCAGCTTGTGGGCGGGCCCGACCGGGGAGCTGTTTTTT.

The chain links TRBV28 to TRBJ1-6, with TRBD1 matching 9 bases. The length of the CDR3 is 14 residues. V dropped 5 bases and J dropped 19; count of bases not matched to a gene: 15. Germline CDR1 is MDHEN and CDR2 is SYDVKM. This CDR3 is CASSPRPFGTGRHF. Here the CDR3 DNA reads TGTGCCAGCAGTCCCCGCCCCTTTGGGACAGGGCGTCACTTT. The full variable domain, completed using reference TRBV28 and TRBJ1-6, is DVKVTQSSRYLVKRTGEKVFLECVQDMDHENMFWYRQDPGLGLRLIYFSYDVKMKEKGDIPEGYSVSREKKERFSLILESASTNQTSMYLCASSPRPFGTGRHFGNGTRLTVT.

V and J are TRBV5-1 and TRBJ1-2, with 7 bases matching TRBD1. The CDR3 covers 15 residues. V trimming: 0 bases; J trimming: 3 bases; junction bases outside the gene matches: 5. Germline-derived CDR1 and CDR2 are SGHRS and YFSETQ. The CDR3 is CASSLAVGQDYGYTF. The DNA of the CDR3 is TGCGCCAGCAGCTTGGCCGTTGGACAGGACTATGGCTACACCTTC.

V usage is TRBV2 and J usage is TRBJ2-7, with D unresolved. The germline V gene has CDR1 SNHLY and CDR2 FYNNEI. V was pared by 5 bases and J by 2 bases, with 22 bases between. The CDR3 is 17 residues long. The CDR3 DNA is TGTGCCAGCAGTCCCATAGCCGACGCATTTAAGACCTACGAGCAGTACTTC. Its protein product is CASSPIADAFKTYEQYF.

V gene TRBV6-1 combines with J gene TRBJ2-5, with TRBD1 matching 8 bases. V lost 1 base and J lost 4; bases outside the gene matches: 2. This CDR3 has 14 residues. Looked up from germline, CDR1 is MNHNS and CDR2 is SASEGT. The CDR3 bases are TGTGCCAGCAGTGAAGGGACAGGGAGAGAGACCCAGTACTTC. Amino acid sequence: CASSEGTGRETQYF.

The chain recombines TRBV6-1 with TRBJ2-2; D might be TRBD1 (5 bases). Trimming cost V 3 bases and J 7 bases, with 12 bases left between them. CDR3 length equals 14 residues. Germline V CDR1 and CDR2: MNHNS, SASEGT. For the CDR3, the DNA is TGTGCCAGCAGTGAGTTCAGGGTCGGCGGGGAGCTGTTTTTT. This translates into CASSEFRVGGELFF.